The 21 T cell receptor beta chains reported below all come from one sample, sequenced in a study of blood T cells in healthy people across ages. The second PCR ran about 6 to 12 cycles with a sample-barcoded 5' primer and J-beta primers. In TCRdb, the 5' RACE reads were re-called with MiXCR into one record per CDR3 protein. The table records 500,000 to 650,000 distinct CDR3 sequences, approximately 26% of them present only once. These sequences were also reported in another study, on T cells of mothers and their children.

Sequencing was performed on blood. These receptor sequences come from a boy aged 2-15 years in good health.

This clonotype turned up a few times. The gene calls are TRBV6-2 or TRBV6-3 and TRBJ2-3; D remains ambiguous. The CDR3 has 13 amino acids. V gave up 2 bases and J gave up 0 bases, with 3 bases separating them. The germline gives CDR1 MNHEY, CDR2 SVGEGT. CDR3 nucleotide sequence: TGTGCCAGCAGTTACCAGAGCACAGATACGCAGTATTTT. Translated: CASSYQSTDTQYF.

The gene calls are TRBV29-1 and TRBJ2-6; perhaps TRBD2 as D (6 bases). CDR1 and CDR2 from the germline V gene are SQVTM and ANQGSEA. Trimming cost V 4 bases and J 4 bases, with 14 bases left between them. The CDR3 contains 15 residues. CDR3 sequence: CSVVGGPGGANVLTF. The CDR3 DNA reads as TGCAGCGTTGTCGGAGGGCCCGGCGGGGCCAACGTCCTGACTTTC.

This clonotype was seen a few times. The chain combines TRBV5-6 with TRBJ2-1, with 13 bases fitting TRBD2. The V and J ends lost 6 bases and 6 bases, in that order; junction bases with no gene match: 9. Germline lookup yields CDR1 SGHDT and CDR2 YYEEEE. The CDR3 contains 16 residues. For the CDR3, the DNA is TGTGCCAGCACCAGGGACGGACTAGCGGGAGTCAATGAGCAGTTCTTC. It is translated as CASTRDGLAGVNEQFF.

This clonotype was observed a few times. One end of the junction does not line up with germline, which may come from a read error. V is TRBV15 and J is TRBJ2-5; unclear D gene. The germline V gene encodes CDR1 LNHNV and CDR2 YYDKDF (reference sequence). The CDR3 spans 13 residues. The CDR3 protein is CATSGEPKETQHF. CDR3 in DNA: TGTGCCACCAGTGGCGAGCCTAAAGAGACCCAGCACTTC.

This clonotype has only a few counts. Given the absence of the conserved phenylalanine or tryptophan at the CDR3 end, a read error is likely. The chain combines TRBV18 with TRBJ1-1; unclear D gene. Germline CDR1 is KGHSH and CDR2 is LQKENI. The CDR3 runs to 12 residues. The V gene lost 3 bases and the J gene lost 11 bases, with 13 bases spanning the gap. CDR3 region: CASSPLPGGAFS. As DNA, the CDR3 is TGTGCCAGCTCACCCTTACCGGGAGGCGCTTTCTCT.

The rearrangement joins TRBV11-1 to TRBJ1-1, with no clear D. There are 13 residues in the CDR3. V gave up 1 base and J gave up 7 bases, with 10 bases separating them. Germline CDR1 SGHAT, CDR2 FQDESV (reference sequence). CDR3 DNA: TGTGCCAGCAGCTTAGAAGCCGGGTTTGAAGCTTTCTTT. Translating it yields CASSLEAGFEAFF.

The V and J genes are TRBV3-1 and TRBJ2-3, with D perhaps matching TRBD1 (5 bases). CDR3 length: 15 residues. From germline, CDR1 is LGHDT and CDR2 YNNKEL (reference sequence). V lost 0 bases to trimming and J lost 2 bases, with 9 bases between them. The CDR3 reads CASSQEQGPTDTQYF. The DNA for the CDR3 is TGTGCCAGCAGCCAAGAGCAGGGTCCCACAGATACGCAGTATTTT.

This clonotype came up a few times. This chain connects TRBV12-3 or TRBV12-4 to TRBJ2-6; D is unclear. Between the trimmed V and J ends, which lost 8 bases and 0 bases, there was a span of 5 bases. The CDR3 loop spans 13 amino acids. The CDR3 loop is CASLNSGANVLTF. DNA for the CDR3: TGTGCCAGCTTAAACTCTGGGGCCAACGTCCTGACTTTC.

This clonotype was recorded a few times. The J gene is TRBJ1-6, the V gene TRBV28; 9 nucleotides match TRBD1. The CDR3 sequence is 15 residues long. The junction had 9 bases not matched to a gene; V was cut back by 7 bases and J by 8 bases. Germline lookup yields CDR1 MDHEN and CDR2 SYDVKM. The CDR3 nucleotides read TGTGCCAGCAATAACAGGGGGCCAGGGTATTCACCCCTCCACTTT. Translated: CASNNRGPGYSPLHF.

The chain carries TRBV2 and TRBJ1-1; 8 nucleotides agree with TRBD1. CDR1 SNHLY and CDR2 FYNNEI come from the germline V gene. The CDR3 spans 14 residues. J lost 4 bases, V lost 6 bases, and 7 bases had no gene match. The CDR3 loop is CASRLDRVPTEAFF. In DNA form, the CDR3 reads TGTGCCAGCAGATTGGACAGGGTGCCCACTGAAGCTTTCTTT.

This clonotype came up once. The genes are TRBV5-5 and TRBJ2-5, with TRBD2 matching over 7 bases. CDR1 is SGHKS and CDR2 is YYEKEE in the germline V gene (reference sequence). The CDR3 has 16 residues. V lost 1 base, J lost 11 bases, and 17 bases stayed unmatched. CDR3 sequence: CASSLSVSSRDYVQYF. In DNA, the CDR3 is TGTGCCAGCAGCTTGAGCGTGTCGTCCAGGGACTACGTGCAGTACTTC.

This clonotype was seen a handful of times. The V and J genes are TRBV9 and TRBJ2-5, with TRBD1 matching over 7 bases. The CDR3 has 16 amino acids. V dropped 0 bases and J dropped 2; count of bases not matched to a gene: 7. The V gene's germline CDR1 is SGDLS and CDR2 YYNGEE. The CDR3 DNA follows: TGTGCCAGCAGCGTAGATCCGGGACAGCCGCAAGAGACCCAGTACTTC. Amino acid sequence: CASSVDPGQPQETQYF.

V and J are TRBV9 and TRBJ1-2, with D unclear. Trimming took 0 bases from V and 0 from J, leaving 9 bases between them. The germline V gene encodes CDR1 SGDLS and CDR2 YYNGEE. The CDR3 consists of 15 residues. The CDR3 bases are TGTGCCAGCAGCGTAGCAGGAGCCACTAACTATGGCTACACCTTC. It codes for CASSVAGATNYGYTF. The complete variable domain, with remaining parts taken from reference TRBV9 and TRBJ1-2, reads DSGVTQTPKHLITATGQRVTLRCSPRSGDLSVYWYQQSLDQGLQFLIQYYNGEERAKGNILERFSAQQFPDLHSELNLSSLELGDSALYFCASSVAGATNYGYTFGSGTRLTVV.

The chain links TRBV9 to TRBJ2-1; D is possibly TRBD1 (10 bases). CDR1 SGDLS and CDR2 YYNGEE come from the germline V gene. V dropped 4 bases and J dropped 7 bases, with 21 bases sitting between them. The CDR3 is 16 residues long. The CDR3 loop is CASSTRQGAGGNEQFF. The CDR3 DNA reads as TGTGCCAGCAGCACGCGACAGGGGGCGGGAGGGAATGAGCAGTTCTTC.

The gene calls are TRBV12-3 or TRBV12-4 and TRBJ2-5; TRBD2 matches at 7 bases. Trimming removed 1 base from V and 5 bases from J; junction bases left unmatched: 7. CDR3 length equals 15 residues. The CDR3 sequence is CASSLGLAESETQYF. The CDR3 nucleotides are TGTGCCAGCAGTTTAGGACTAGCCGAGAGCGAGACCCAGTACTTC.

V usage is TRBV2 and J usage is TRBJ2-7; 13 positions agree with TRBD2. The CDR3 length is 15 residues. Losses at the gene ends were 6 bases for V and 5 bases for J; bases not matched to a gene: 7. Germline V lookup: CDR1 SNHLY, CDR2 FYNNEI. CDR3 region: CASRPRTSGGDEQYF. DNA of the CDR3: TGTGCCAGCAGACCCCGGACTAGCGGGGGCGACGAGCAGTACTTC.

This clonotype has only a few counts. CDR3 bases: TGTGCCAGCAGCTCCTTCGAACTAGCGGGGGCGTACAATGAGCAGTTCTTC. Encoded protein: CASSSFELAGAYNEQFF. The rearrangement links TRBV7-8 to TRBJ2-1; 11 bases align to TRBD2. Germline V lookup: CDR1 SGHVS, CDR2 FQNEAQ. This CDR3 contains 17 residues. With 4 bases clipped from V and 4 bases from J, the junction kept 9 bases outside the gene matches.

This clonotype was picked up many times. The CDR3 nucleotides read TGCAGTGCTAGAGATGTAGCGGGGGGCCCAGCGGAGACCCAGTACTTC. Translation: CSARDVAGGPAETQYF. The J gene is TRBJ2-5, the V gene TRBV20-1; 10 nucleotides match TRBD2. CDR1 is DFQATT, CDR2 SNEGSKA, per germline (reference sequence). Trimming cost V 0 bases and J 5 bases; bases outside gene matches: 9. CDR3 size: 16 residues.

At least ten counts were recorded for this clonotype. The chain couples TRBV20-1 to TRBJ2-5, with 11 bases fitting TRBD1. CDR1 and CDR2 from the germline V gene are DFQATT and SNEGSKA (reference sequence). V dropped 5 bases and J dropped 5; count of bases not matched to a gene: 19. This CDR3 has 18 amino acids. CDR3 region: CSAPLLSRTGGNSETQYF. CDR3 DNA sequence: TGCAGTGCTCCTCTCCTCAGTCGGACAGGGGGCAATTCGGAGACCCAGTACTTC.

The CDR3 region has the DNA TGTGCCAGCAGCCAAGGGTGGGGGGACACGTACGAGCAGTACTTC. Its protein is CASSQGWGDTYEQYF. The V gene is TRBV4-2, the J gene TRBJ2-7; the D call may be TRBD1 or TRBD2 (6 bases each). The CDR3 spans 15 residues. CDR1 LGHNA and CDR2 YNFKEQ come from the germline V gene. V lost 1 base and J 4 bases, leaving 14 bases between the germline ends.

This clonotype was seen a handful of times. This chain joins TRBV24-1 and TRBJ2-1, with TRBD1 matching 8 bases. The V gene's germline CDR1 is KGHDR and CDR2 SFDVKD. This CDR3 is built from 14 residues. V lost 9 bases, J lost 0 bases, and 3 bases stayed unmatched. The CDR3 DNA reads TGTGCCACCGCAGGGGGCAGCTCCTACAATGAGCAGTTCTTC. Translation: CATAGGSSYNEQFF.